This is a list of T cell receptor beta chains from one sample in a study of T-cell reconstitution after alpha-beta-depleted transplantation in children. MiXCR, applied by TCRdb to the PCR reads, yields one record per CDR3 protein. The table has some 550,000 distinct CDR3 sequences, around 20% seen once; the top ten hold 3% to 4%. Sequences were derived from PBMCs from the stem cell graft donor, sampled from the stem cell graft. The receptors derive from a human donor who donated a stem cell graft to a child with acute lymphoblastic leukemia. Both conserved end residues are part of each CDR3. The D gene is left open where the match is weak. Clone size is given for some rows only: seen once, a few or many times, or a class if the clone is expanded.

CDR3 DNA: TGCGCCAGCACCTCCGGACAGGGCTTCTACGAGCAGTACTTC
CDR3 protein: CASTSGQGFYEQYF
V gene: TRBV5-1
D gene: TRBD1
clone size: NA
J gene: TRBJ2-7

CDR3 DNA: TGCGCCAGCAGTGACAGGGGGCGTCCTCAGCCCCAGCATTTT
CDR3 protein: CASSDRGRPQPQHF
V gene: TRBV10-2
D gene: TRBD1
clone size: NA
J gene: TRBJ1-5

CDR3 DNA: TGTGTCAGTAGTATAGGGCCTAGCGAGGCCTACGAGCAGTACTTC
CDR3 protein: CVSSIGPSEAYEQYF
V gene: TRBV19
D gene: NA
clone size: NA
J gene: TRBJ2-7

CDR3 DNA: TGCGCCAGCAGCCAAGGGGTTATGGAGACCCAGTACTTC
CDR3 protein: CASSQGVMETQYF
V gene: TRBV4-1
D gene: NA
clone size: NA
J gene: TRBJ2-5

CDR3 DNA: TGTGCCACCAGTGACGGCGGATACAATGAGCAGTTCTTC
CDR3 protein: CATSDGGYNEQFF
V gene: TRBV24-1
D gene: NA
clone size: NA
J gene: TRBJ2-1

CDR3 DNA: TGTGCCAGCAGTTCCTTTAGCGGGCAGGAGACCCAGTACTTC
CDR3 protein: CASSSFSGQETQYF
V gene: TRBV12-3/TRBV12-4
D gene: TRBD2
clone size: few
J gene: TRBJ2-5

CDR3 DNA: TGTGCCAGTAGTATCCCCGACGGTTGGATCAATCAGCCCCAGCATTTT
CDR3 protein: CASSIPDGWINQPQHF
V gene: TRBV19
D gene: NA
clone size: NA
J gene: TRBJ1-5

CDR3 DNA: TGCGCCAGCAGCTTCAGCGGGAGTATAGGCCATGAGCAGTTCTTC
CDR3 protein: CASSFSGSIGHEQFF
V gene: TRBV5-1
D gene: TRBD2
clone size: NA
J gene: TRBJ2-1

CDR3 DNA: TGTGCCACCAGCAGTTGGGGGTCACTTGATAATTCACCCCTCCACTTT
CDR3 protein: CATSSWGSLDNSPLHF
V gene: TRBV15
D gene: NA
clone size: NA
J gene: TRBJ1-6

CDR3 DNA: TGTGCCAGCAGTGAATATGCGGGGACATGGTCCTACAATGAGCAGTTCTTC
CDR3 protein: CASSEYAGTWSYNEQFF
V gene: TRBV2
D gene: NA
clone size: few
J gene: TRBJ2-1

CDR3 DNA: TGCAGTGCTCCCCCGACTGGGGACGAGCAGTACTTC
CDR3 protein: CSAPPTGDEQYF
V gene: TRBV20-1
D gene: NA
clone size: NA
J gene: TRBJ2-7

CDR3 DNA: TGTGCCAGCAGTTTCGGGTCTTACTACGAGCAGTACTTC
CDR3 protein: CASSFGSYYEQYF
V gene: TRBV27
D gene: NA
clone size: few
J gene: TRBJ2-7

CDR3 DNA: TGCGCCAGCAGAAGTTTAGGGAGTACTTACAATGAGCAGTTCTTC
CDR3 protein: CASRSLGSTYNEQFF
V gene: TRBV5-1
D gene: NA
clone size: NA
J gene: TRBJ2-1

CDR3 DNA: TGTGCCAGTAGTATTCAGGGTGCGAGGGACACTGAAGCTTTCTTT
CDR3 protein: CASSIQGARDTEAFF
V gene: TRBV19
D gene: NA
clone size: NA
J gene: TRBJ1-1

CDR3 DNA: TGTGCCAGCAGTCCCCTATTCGGGCAAGAGACCCAGTACTTC
CDR3 protein: CASSPLFGQETQYF
V gene: TRBV6-1
D gene: NA
clone size: NA
J gene: TRBJ2-5

CDR3 DNA: TGTGCCAGCAGTTTAGGAACGGGGTCCTTCACAGATACGCAGTATTTT
CDR3 protein: CASSLGTGSFTDTQYF
V gene: TRBV6-5
D gene: NA
clone size: NA
J gene: TRBJ2-3

CDR3 DNA: TGCAGCGTTGATGTACCTTCGACGGGGGTGGCCCAGCATTTT
CDR3 protein: CSVDVPSTGVAQHF
V gene: TRBV29-1
D gene: NA
clone size: few
J gene: TRBJ1-5

CDR3 DNA: TGCGCCAGCAGCCAAGCCCTTGGGTCCCCCCCAGAGACCCAGTACTTC
CDR3 protein: CASSQALGSPPETQYF
V gene: TRBV4-1
D gene: NA
clone size: few
J gene: TRBJ2-5

CDR3 DNA: TGTGCCAGCAGTGAGCCGGGGGGTCCCGAGTGGGGGGAGCTGTTTTTT
CDR3 protein: CASSEPGGPEWGELFF
V gene: TRBV25-1
D gene: TRBD2
clone size: once
J gene: TRBJ2-2

CDR3 DNA: TGTGCCAGCACCGGGAGTGGTAACACAGATACGCAGTATTTT
CDR3 protein: CASTGSGNTDTQYF
V gene: TRBV27
D gene: NA
clone size: few
J gene: TRBJ2-3

CDR3 DNA: TGCGCCAGCAGCTTCGGGACTAGCGGGACTGCAGATACGCAGTATTTT
CDR3 protein: CASSFGTSGTADTQYF
V gene: TRBV5-1
D gene: TRBD2
clone size: NA
J gene: TRBJ2-3

CDR3 DNA: TGCAGTGCTAGACCCCCGGGACAGGGGGCTGAAGCTTTCTTT
CDR3 protein: CSARPPGQGAEAFF
V gene: TRBV20-1
D gene: TRBD1
clone size: few
J gene: TRBJ1-1

CDR3 DNA: TGTGCCAGCAGTTTGTCTTGGGGTCTTGGAAACACCATATATTTT
CDR3 protein: CASSLSWGLGNTIYF
V gene: TRBV12-3/TRBV12-4
D gene: NA
clone size: NA
J gene: TRBJ1-3

CDR3 DNA: TGCGCCAGCAGCTTGACAGGGTTGGTCGGCACCGGGGAGCTGTTTTTT
CDR3 protein: CASSLTGLVGTGELFF
V gene: TRBV5-1
D gene: NA
clone size: NA
J gene: TRBJ2-2

CDR3 DNA: TGCGCCAGCAGCTTGGGGGACAGGAGTTTGGAGACCCAGTACTTC
CDR3 protein: CASSLGDRSLETQYF
V gene: TRBV5-1
D gene: TRBD1
clone size: few
J gene: TRBJ2-5

CDR3 DNA: TGCAGCGCCGACGGTCTAGCGGAGGGGTTTGAGGAGCAGTTCTTC
CDR3 protein: CSADGLAEGFEEQFF
V gene: TRBV29-1
D gene: TRBD2
clone size: few
J gene: TRBJ2-1

CDR3 DNA: TGTGCCAGCAGTATTACAAAAGCTTTCTTT
CDR3 protein: CASSITKAFF
V gene: TRBV12-3/TRBV12-4
D gene: NA
clone size: few
J gene: TRBJ1-1

CDR3 DNA: TGTGCCAGCAGCCTTGCGCGCGGATCTTGGAACACCGGGGAGCTGTTTTTT
CDR3 protein: CASSLARGSWNTGELFF
V gene: TRBV5-5
D gene: NA
clone size: NA
J gene: TRBJ2-2

CDR3 DNA: TGTGCCAGCAGTTTACCGCCGGGACAGGCCTACAATGAGCAGTTCTTC
CDR3 protein: CASSLPPGQAYNEQFF
V gene: TRBV28
D gene: TRBD1
clone size: few
J gene: TRBJ2-1

CDR3 DNA: TGTGCCAGCAGTTTGGGCCCCGACCGGACCCAGTACTTC
CDR3 protein: CASSLGPDRTQYF
V gene: TRBV12-3/TRBV12-4
D gene: NA
clone size: many
J gene: TRBJ2-5

CDR3 DNA: TGCGCCAGCAGCCAACGAGACAGGGGGCTCTACAATGAGCAGTTCTTC
CDR3 protein: CASSQRDRGLYNEQFF
V gene: TRBV5-1
D gene: TRBD1
clone size: few
J gene: TRBJ2-1

CDR3 DNA: TGCAGCGTTGAGGGCACTGAAGCTTTCTTT
CDR3 protein: CSVEGTEAFF
V gene: TRBV29-1
D gene: NA
clone size: NA
J gene: TRBJ1-1

CDR3 DNA: TGCGCCAGCAGCTTGGACCAGGGTCGGGAGCAGTACTTC
CDR3 protein: CASSLDQGREQYF
V gene: TRBV5-1
D gene: NA
clone size: few
J gene: TRBJ2-7

CDR3 DNA: TGCGCCAGCAGCTTGGGGCACGGACAGGATAGCAACTATGGCTACACCTTC
CDR3 protein: CASSLGHGQDSNYGYTF
V gene: TRBV5-1
D gene: TRBD1
clone size: NA
J gene: TRBJ1-2

CDR3 DNA: TGCGCCAGCAGCTTGCGACAAGGACAGTCGGCTGAAAAACTGTTTTTT
CDR3 protein: CASSLRQGQSAEKLFF
V gene: TRBV5-1
D gene: NA
clone size: few
J gene: TRBJ1-4

CDR3 DNA: TGTGCCACCAGCCCGGGGCAGGGATCGATGAAAAAACTGTTTTTT
CDR3 protein: CATSPGQGSMKKLFF
V gene: TRBV15
D gene: NA
clone size: few
J gene: TRBJ1-4

CDR3 DNA: TGCAGTGCCGGACAGGCTATCTACGAGCAGTACTTC
CDR3 protein: CSAGQAIYEQYF
V gene: TRBV20-1
D gene: TRBD1
clone size: NA
J gene: TRBJ2-7

CDR3 DNA: TGTGCCAGCTCATCCGGACTAGCGGGAGTGGATACGCAGTATTTT
CDR3 protein: CASSSGLAGVDTQYF
V gene: TRBV18
D gene: TRBD2
clone size: NA
J gene: TRBJ2-3

CDR3 DNA: TGTGCCAGCAGCTTAGAGACAGGGGGGGATCAGCCCCAGCATTTT
CDR3 protein: CASSLETGGDQPQHF
V gene: TRBV7-9
D gene: TRBD1
clone size: few
J gene: TRBJ1-5

CDR3 DNA: TGTGCCAGCAGCGTGACAGGACTTGTCGGGGAGCTGTTTTTT
CDR3 protein: CASSVTGLVGELFF
V gene: TRBV27
D gene: NA
clone size: NA
J gene: TRBJ2-2

CDR3 DNA: TGTGCCAGCAGCTTGAGGGGACCGTGGGAGCAGTACTTC
CDR3 protein: CASSLRGPWEQYF
V gene: TRBV5-5
D gene: NA
clone size: few
J gene: TRBJ2-7

CDR3 DNA: TGTGCCAGCAGTTTATTCCAAGGACAGGGCACAGATACGCAGTATTTT
CDR3 protein: CASSLFQGQGTDTQYF
V gene: TRBV12-3/TRBV12-4
D gene: TRBD1
clone size: many
J gene: TRBJ2-3

CDR3 DNA: TGTGCCTCAACCCGGACGGATAATTCACCCCTCCACTTT
CDR3 protein: CASTRTDNSPLHF
V gene: TRBV2
D gene: NA
clone size: few
J gene: TRBJ1-6

CDR3 DNA: TGTGCCAGCACGCTCGGACAGCCCGCTGAGCAGTTCTTC
CDR3 protein: CASTLGQPAEQFF
V gene: TRBV3-1
D gene: NA
clone size: many
J gene: TRBJ2-1

CDR3 DNA: TGCAGTGCTAGAACAACTAGCGGGAGGGCCGGGTACGAGCAGTACTTC
CDR3 protein: CSARTTSGRAGYEQYF
V gene: TRBV20-1
D gene: TRBD2
clone size: NA
J gene: TRBJ2-7

CDR3 DNA: TGTGCCAGCAGCCGACAGACTGGAAACACCATATATTTT
CDR3 protein: CASSRQTGNTIYF
V gene: TRBV3-1
D gene: NA
clone size: few
J gene: TRBJ1-3

CDR3 DNA: TGTGCCAGCAGCGCCCAGACAGGGGATAATTCACCCCTCCACTTT
CDR3 protein: CASSAQTGDNSPLHF
V gene: TRBV7-9
D gene: TRBD1
clone size: few
J gene: TRBJ1-6

CDR3 DNA: TGTGCCAGCAGCCTTACTAACAATGAGCAGTTCTTC
CDR3 protein: CASSLTNNEQFF
V gene: TRBV5-6
D gene: NA
clone size: many
J gene: TRBJ2-1

CDR3 DNA: TGCAGCGTTGAGGGACTAGCGGGAGAATACGAGCAGTACTTC
CDR3 protein: CSVEGLAGEYEQYF
V gene: TRBV29-1
D gene: TRBD2
clone size: NA
J gene: TRBJ2-7

CDR3 DNA: TGTGCCAGCAGCTTAACGTTTGAGCGGCGCTCCTACAATGAGCAGTTCTTC
CDR3 protein: CASSLTFERRSYNEQFF
V gene: TRBV7-3
D gene: NA
clone size: few
J gene: TRBJ2-1

CDR3 DNA: TGTGCCAGCAGTACGACTAGTTATGAGCAGTTCTTC
CDR3 protein: CASSTTSYEQFF
V gene: TRBV6-5
D gene: NA
clone size: few
J gene: TRBJ2-1

CDR3 DNA: TGTGCCAGCAGCCAAGGAGCAGGGCAGTACTTC
CDR3 protein: CASSQGAGQYF
V gene: TRBV4-2
D gene: NA
clone size: few
J gene: TRBJ2-7

CDR3 DNA: TGCGCCAGCAGCCCCCGTCTAGCGGGAGGGCCGAATGAGCAGTTCTTC
CDR3 protein: CASSPRLAGGPNEQFF
V gene: TRBV4-1
D gene: TRBD2
clone size: NA
J gene: TRBJ2-1

CDR3 DNA: TGCGCCAGCAGCCTGGAGGCGAGGGGGTTCAATGAGCAGTTCTTC
CDR3 protein: CASSLEARGFNEQFF
V gene: TRBV5-1
D gene: NA
clone size: many
J gene: TRBJ2-1

CDR3 DNA: TGCAGCGTTACCCCACCCACCGGGGAGCTGTTTTTT
CDR3 protein: CSVTPPTGELFF
V gene: TRBV29-1
D gene: NA
clone size: few
J gene: TRBJ2-2

CDR3 DNA: TGCGCCAGCAGCCCGGGCCAACTAGCGTGGAAGTCCGAGCAGTACTTC
CDR3 protein: CASSPGQLAWKSEQYF
V gene: TRBV5-1
D gene: TRBD2
clone size: once
J gene: TRBJ2-7

CDR3 DNA: TGTGCCAGCAGTGAGTGGGGCAAGGAGTATGGCTACACCTTC
CDR3 protein: CASSEWGKEYGYTF
V gene: TRBV25-1
D gene: NA
clone size: NA
J gene: TRBJ1-2